This entry lists 5 T cell receptor beta chains sequenced from one sample in a study of somatic mutations in cytotoxic T cells in rheumatoid arthritis. Data came from immunoSEQ multiplex PCR; TCRdb stores just in-frame clones and leaves some out. The sample records around 15,000 clones, over 65% being singletons. Sequences were obtained from CD8+ T cells sorted from blood. These receptors were collected from an adult with rheumatoid arthritis.

The chain uses TRBV5-5 and TRBJ2-7; D ambiguous. Germline V gene sequence: CDR1 SGHKS, CDR2 YYEKEE (reference sequence). V dropped 2 bases and J dropped 2 bases, with 8 bases sitting between them. The CDR3 consists of 13 residues. The CDR3 reads CASSLAQTYEQYF. The CDR3 DNA follows: TGTGCCAGCAGCTTAGCACAGACCTACGAGCAGTACTTC.

This clone appeared once. The V and J genes are TRBV6-4 and TRBJ1-1; D not resolved. Germline loops: CDR1 MRHNA, CDR2 SNTAGT. V was cut by 11 bases and J by 7 bases, with 23 bases left in between. The CDR3 is made up of 14 amino acids. This CDR3 reads CAPLGSPMTIEAFF. The CDR3 region has the DNA TGTGCCCCCCTGGGCTCCCCGATGACCATTGAAGCTTTCTTT.

This clone came up a few times. This chain uses TRBV15 with TRBJ1-1; no reliable D call. CDR1 and CDR2 from the germline V gene are LNHNV and YYDKDF (reference sequence). Between the trimmed V and J ends, which lost 0 bases and 11 bases, there was a span of 7 bases. This CDR3 region has 11 residues. The CDR3 reads CATSRDNQAFF. The CDR3 coding sequence is TGTGCCACCAGCAGAGATAACCAGGCTTTCTTT. The variable domain in full, completed from reference TRBV15 and TRBJ1-1, reads DAMVIQNPRYQVTQFGKPVTLSCSQTLNHNVMYWYQQKSSQAPKLLFHYYDKDFNNEADTPDNFQSRRPNTSFCFLDIRSPGLGDTAMYLCATSRDNQAFFGQGTRLTVV.

V gene TRBV29-1 combines with J gene TRBJ1-6, with D tentatively TRBD1 (5 bases). This CDR3 is built from 19 residues. V lost 6 bases, J lost 3 bases, and 27 bases lay in between. Germline CDR1 and CDR2: SQVTM and ANQGSEA. The CDR3: CSVAQAVIANQGYNSPLHF. CDR3 DNA: TGCAGCGTCGCCCAGGCAGTCATCGCCAACCAGGGCTATAATTCACCCCTCCACTTT.

In DNA form, the CDR3 reads TGTGCCAGCAGTGAACCCACCGGGGAGCTGTTTTTT. This translates into CASSEPTGELFF. The rearrangement links TRBV27 to TRBJ2-2; D remains ambiguous. Per the germline V gene, CDR1 is MNHEY and CDR2 is SMNVEV (reference sequence). Trimming removed 5 bases at V and 4 bases at J, with 5 bases between. There are 12 residues in the CDR3.